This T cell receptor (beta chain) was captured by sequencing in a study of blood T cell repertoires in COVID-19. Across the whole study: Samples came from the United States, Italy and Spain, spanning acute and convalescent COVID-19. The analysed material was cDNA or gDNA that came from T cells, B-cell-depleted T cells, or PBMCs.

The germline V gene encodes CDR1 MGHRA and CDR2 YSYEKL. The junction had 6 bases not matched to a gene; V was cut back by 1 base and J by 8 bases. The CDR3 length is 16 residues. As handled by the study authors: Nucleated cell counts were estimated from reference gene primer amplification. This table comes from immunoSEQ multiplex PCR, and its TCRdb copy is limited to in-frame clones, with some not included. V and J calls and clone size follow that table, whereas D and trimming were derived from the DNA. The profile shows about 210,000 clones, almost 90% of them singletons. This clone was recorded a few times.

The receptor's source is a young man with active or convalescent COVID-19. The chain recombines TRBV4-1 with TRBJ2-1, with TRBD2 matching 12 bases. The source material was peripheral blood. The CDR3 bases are TGCGCCAGCAGCCAAGTGGTCTCTAGCGGGAGGGATGAGCAGTTCTTC. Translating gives CASSQVVSSGRDEQFF.